Below are 23 T cell receptor beta chains sequenced from a single sample in a study of cytomegalovirus exposure and HLA in healthy donors. The PCR contained 60 Vbeta and 13 Jbeta primers. Generated by immunoSEQ multiplex PCR, the TCRdb table keeps only in-frame clones and is missing some. The sample holds tens of thousands of clones, roughly two thirds seen once. The sample was PBMCs. All receptors derive from a woman between 50 and 59 years old in good health and CMV-seropositive.

V and J are TRBV6-1 and TRBJ2-3; 9 nucleotides agree with TRBD1. Germline assignment: CDR1 MNHNS and CDR2 SASEGT. V was clipped by 2 bases and J by 3 bases; unmatched bases: 9. The CDR3 sequence is 17 residues long. The DNA for the CDR3 is TGTGCCAGCAGTGAAAACTGGTTGGGACAGGGAACAGATACGCAGTATTTT. Amino acid sequence: CASSENWLGQGTDTQYF.

The chain is built from TRBV5-1 and TRBJ1-1; a possible D gene is TRBD1 (5 bases). V was cut by 5 bases and J by 1 base, with 9 bases left in between. In germline, CDR1 is SGHRS, CDR2 YFSETQ. The CDR3 runs to 13 residues. Written as DNA, the CDR3 is TGCGCCAGCAGGATACAGGCGAACACTGAAGCTTTCTTT. As protein: CASRIQANTEAFF. Combining the CDR3 with reference TRBV5-1 and TRBJ1-1 gives the whole variable domain KAGVTQTPRYLIKTRGQQVTLSCSPISGHRSVSWYQQTPGQGLQFLFEYFSETQRNKGNFPGRFSGRQFSNSRSEMNVSTLELGDSALYLCASRIQANTEAFFGQGTRLTVV.

V is TRBV28 and J is TRBJ1-2, with D possibly being TRBD1 (5 bases). Germline values: CDR1 MDHEN, CDR2 SYDVKM. CDR3 length: 16 residues. Trimming pared 3 bases from V and 3 bases from J, leaving 17 bases between. CDR3 nucleotide sequence: TGTGCCAGCAGTTTTATGGCGCGGGGGAGGGACTATGGCTACACCTTC. Its translation is CASSFMARGRDYGYTF.

This chain links TRBV28 with TRBJ1-1; maybe TRBD1 (5 bases). The CDR3 has 14 amino acids. The germline V and J ends were trimmed by 3 bases and 0 bases, with 8 bases remaining between them. Germline CDR1 MDHEN, CDR2 SYDVKM. The CDR3 is CASSFAGMNTEAFF. The CDR3, as DNA: TGTGCCAGCAGTTTCGCAGGGATGAACACTGAAGCTTTCTTT.

This clone was found a few times. This chain uses TRBV5-8 with TRBJ2-7; D might be TRBD1 (6 bases). The CDR3 length is 12 residues. Germline lookup yields CDR1 SGHTS and CDR2 YDEGEE. Trimming removed 6 bases at V and 7 bases at J, with 14 bases between. As DNA, the CDR3 is TGTGCCAGCACCCGTGTAGGGGGAGAGCAGTACTTC. Protein sequence: CASTRVGGEQYF.

The chain joins TRBV11-2 to TRBJ2-1, with TRBD2 identical over 9 bases. With V trimmed by 6 bases and J by 5 bases, 14 bases remained unmatched. This CDR3 spans 17 amino acids. CDR1 is SGHAT and CDR2 is FQNNGV in the germline V gene. The CDR3 region is CASSRGLARDTNNEQFF. The DNA for the CDR3 is TGTGCCAGCAGTCGCGGACTAGCGAGAGATACGAACAATGAGCAGTTCTTC.

The table lists this clone with a few counts. This sequence joins TRBV2 and TRBJ2-7; D remains unclear. Looked up from germline, CDR1 is SNHLY and CDR2 is FYNNEI. CDR3 length: 11 amino acids. V was shortened by 6 bases and J by 6 bases, with 9 bases between the two germline ends. The CDR3 region is CASRTRFEQYF. Here the CDR3 DNA reads TGTGCCAGCAGAACCAGGTTCGAGCAGTACTTC.

The V call is TRBV4-3, the J call TRBJ1-6, with D possibly being TRBD1 (5 bases). The CDR3 runs to 14 residues. Trimming cost V 0 bases and J 10 bases, with 10 bases left between them. CDR1 is LGHNA, CDR2 YSLEER, per germline. The CDR3 here is CASSQDRGDSPLHF. CDR3 nucleotides: TGCGCCAGCAGCCAAGATCGGGGGGACTCACCCCTCCACTTT.

This chain joins TRBV6-5 and TRBJ1-2; D might be TRBD1 (6 bases). V lost 7 bases and J lost 2, with 14 bases in between. The CDR3 consists of 14 residues. Germline lookup yields CDR1 MNHEY and CDR2 SVGAGI. CDR3 protein: CASTRRGANYGYTF. CDR3 nucleotide sequence: TGTGCCAGCACCCGGCGGGGGGCGAACTATGGCTACACCTTC.

The CDR3 reads CASSQGLAGVEQFF. In nucleotides, the CDR3 is TGTGCCAGCAGCCAGGGACTAGCGGGAGTCGAGCAGTTCTTC. The V and J genes are TRBV5-6 and TRBJ2-1; the match to TRBD2 covers 14 bases. Trimming took 4 bases from V and 10 from J; bases not matched to a gene: 4. The germline V gene has CDR1 SGHDT and CDR2 YYEEEE. The CDR3 is 14 amino acids. Full variable domain (rest looked up from reference TRBV5-6 and TRBJ2-1): DAGVTQSPTHLIKTRGQQVTLRCSPKSGHDTVSWYQQALGQGPQFIFQYYEEEERQRGNFPDRFSGHQFPNYSSELNVNALLLGDSALYLCASSQGLAGVEQFFGPGTRLTVL.

This chain connects TRBV7-2 to TRBJ2-1; 7 nucleotides line up with TRBD2. The CDR3 extends over 15 amino acids. Germline assignment: CDR1 SGHTA and CDR2 FQGNSA. V lost 2 bases and J lost 5; bases outside the gene matches: 6. The CDR3 nucleotides are TGTGCCAGCAGCTTATCCAGCGGGACCCACAATGAGCAGTTCTTC. The encoded protein is CASSLSSGTHNEQFF.

This sequence joins TRBV27 and TRBJ1-5; D unresolved. The CDR3 loop spans 15 amino acids. Germline V gene sequence: CDR1 MNHEY, CDR2 SMNVEV (reference sequence). Trimming removed 3 bases from V and 7 bases from J, with 16 bases in between. The DNA for the CDR3 is TGTGCCAGCAGTTTGGCGGGTAAGGACCTCCAGCCCCAGCATTTT. This codes for CASSLAGKDLQPQHF.

The chain couples TRBV5-5 to TRBJ1-2; D might be TRBD1 (6 bases). Germline V gene lookup returns CDR1 SGHKS and CDR2 YYEKEE (reference sequence). CDR3 size: 15 residues. Trimming cost V 1 base and J 8 bases, with 18 bases left between them. CDR3 coding DNA: TGTGCCAGCAGCTTGTCCGGCGGGCATCAGGGGGGCTACACCTTC. Translating gives CASSLSGGHQGGYTF. Full variable domain (missing parts from reference TRBV5-5 and TRBJ1-2): DAGVTQSPTHLIKTRGQQVTLRCSPISGHKSVSWYQQVLGQGPQFIFQYYEKEERGRGNFPDRFSARQFPNYSSELNVNALLLGDSALYLCASSLSGGHQGGYTFGSGTRLTVV.

The chain is built from TRBV5-1 and TRBJ1-4, with D possibly TRBD1 on 5 matching bases. Germline loops: CDR1 SGHRS, CDR2 YFSETQ. CDR3 size: 15 residues. V was cut by 4 bases and J by 6 bases, with 16 bases left in between. The CDR3 here is CASSPSGGGDEKLFF. The CDR3 bases are TGCGCCAGCAGCCCTTCTGGGGGAGGGGATGAAAAACTGTTTTTT.

This clone was picked up a small number of times. V usage is TRBV19 and J usage is TRBJ2-5, with 9 nucleotides matching TRBD1. The CDR3 extends over 15 amino acids. The V gene's germline CDR1 is LNHDA and CDR2 SQIVND (reference sequence). Trimming cost V 7 bases and J 1 base; bases outside gene matches: 7. The CDR3 loop reads CASKSGTGSQETQYF. CDR3 DNA: TGTGCCAGTAAATCCGGGACAGGGAGCCAAGAGACCCAGTACTTC.

V gene TRBV19 combines with J gene TRBJ1-2; no clear D gene. V was pared by 1 base and J by 3 bases, with 15 bases between. Looked up from germline, CDR1 is LNHDA and CDR2 is SQIVND (reference sequence). The length of the CDR3 is 16 residues. CDR3 residues: CASSIGDIGSDYGYTF. The CDR3, as DNA: TGTGCCAGTAGTATAGGCGATATCGGTTCCGACTATGGCTACACCTTC. Full variable domain (remainder filled in from reference TRBV19 and TRBJ1-2): DGGITQSPKYLFRKEGQNVTLSCEQNLNHDAMYWYRQDPGQGLRLIYYSQIVNDFQKGDIAEGYSVSREKKESFPLTVTSAQKNPTAFYLCASSIGDIGSDYGYTFGSGTRLTVV.

The chain joins TRBV9 to TRBJ2-1; TRBD2 might be the D (6 bases). The CDR3 spans 15 residues. V shed 7 bases and J shed 9 bases, with 23 bases lying between them. Germline V gene sequence: CDR1 SGDLS, CDR2 YYNGEE. In DNA, the CDR3 is TGTGCCAGCGCCGCGGGGCGGGAACGAGTGGGTGAGCAGTTCTTC. This sequence encodes CASAAGRERVGEQFF.

As to this clone: This specimen includes other DNA sequences encoding the same CDR3. The chain links TRBV19 to TRBJ2-1; D remains unclear. Trimming took off 3 bases at V and 4 bases at J, with 4 bases between the two ends. The CDR3 loop spans 12 amino acids. The germline V gene encodes CDR1 LNHDA and CDR2 SQIVND (reference sequence). DNA of the CDR3: TGTGCCAGTAGTATCCGGTACAATGAGCAGTTCTTC. It codes for CASSIRYNEQFF.

The table lists this clone with a few counts. The genes are TRBV5-1 and TRBJ2-7; TRBD2 matches 8 bases. CDR1 is SGHRS and CDR2 is YFSETQ in the germline V gene. The ends lost 2 bases at V and 3 bases at J; junction bases unmatched: 7. The CDR3 runs 15 residues. In DNA, the CDR3 is TGCGCCAGCAGCTTTGACGAAGCGGGAGACTACGAGCAGTACTTC. Encoded protein: CASSFDEAGDYEQYF.

This clone appeared a few times. The rearrangement joins TRBV5-3 to TRBJ1-2, with a tentative D call TRBD1 (5 bases). TRBV5-3 is classed as an ORF, of uncertain function. V lost 0 bases to trimming and J lost 8 bases, with 14 bases between them. The CDR3 totals 14 residues. CDR3 in amino acids: CARSLGDSPVGYTF. DNA for the CDR3: TGTGCCAGAAGCTTGGGCGACAGTCCCGTCGGCTACACCTTC.

The V gene is TRBV15, the J gene TRBJ1-4; tentative D call: TRBD1 (5 bases). CDR1 LNHNV and CDR2 YYDKDF come from the germline V gene (reference sequence). The length of the CDR3 is 17 residues. Trimming pared 3 bases from V and 0 bases from J, leaving 14 bases between. The DNA of the CDR3 is TGTGCCACCAGCAGCCCGGGGGACCCCGCAACTAATGAAAAACTGTTTTTT. The encoded protein is CATSSPGDPATNEKLFF.

The genes are TRBV6-1 and TRBJ1-5; D might be TRBD1 (5 bases). Per the germline V gene, CDR1 is MNHNS and CDR2 is SASEGT. The CDR3 consists of 16 residues. V gave up 4 bases and J gave up 6 bases, with 19 bases separating them. The CDR3 sequence: CASSASGGVGGQPQHF. The DNA of the CDR3 is TGTGCCAGCAGTGCCTCTGGGGGGGTCGGAGGTCAGCCCCAGCATTTT.

The rearrangement uses TRBV10-2 and TRBJ1-5; D may be TRBD1 (6 bases). V was clipped by 0 bases and J by 7 bases, with 16 bases between them. Germline V gives CDR1 WSHSY, CDR2 SAAADI. This CDR3 comprises 16 residues. The CDR3 protein is CASSESVGGLGQPQHF. As DNA, the CDR3 is TGCGCCAGCAGTGAGTCCGTCGGGGGGCTTGGCCAGCCCCAGCATTTT.